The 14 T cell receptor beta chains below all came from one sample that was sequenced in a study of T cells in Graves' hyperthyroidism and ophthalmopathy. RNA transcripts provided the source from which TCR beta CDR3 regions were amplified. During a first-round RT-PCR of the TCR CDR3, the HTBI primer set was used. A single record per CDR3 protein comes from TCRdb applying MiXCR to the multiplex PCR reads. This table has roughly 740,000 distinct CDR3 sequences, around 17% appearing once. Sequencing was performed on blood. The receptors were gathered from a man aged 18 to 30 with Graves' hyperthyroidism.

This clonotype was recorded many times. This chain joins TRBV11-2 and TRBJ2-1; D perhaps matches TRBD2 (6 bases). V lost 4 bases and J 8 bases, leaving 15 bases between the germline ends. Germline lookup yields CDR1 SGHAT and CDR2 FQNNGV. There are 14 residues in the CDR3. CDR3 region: CASSSSTRTDEQFF. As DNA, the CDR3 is TGTGCCAGCAGCTCTTCGACTAGGACGGATGAGCAGTTCTTC.

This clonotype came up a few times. The chain's CDR3 is CASSLGLGYSGSETQYF. The CDR3 coding sequence is TGTGCCAGCAGCTTAGGATTAGGTTATAGCGGTTCAGAGACCCAGTACTTC. The V call is TRBV7-9, the J call TRBJ2-5; a weak D match, TRBD2 (6 bases). This CDR3 has 17 residues. From germline, CDR1 is SEHNR and CDR2 FQNEAQ (reference sequence). Trimming stripped 1 base from V and 4 bases from J, with 19 bases between.

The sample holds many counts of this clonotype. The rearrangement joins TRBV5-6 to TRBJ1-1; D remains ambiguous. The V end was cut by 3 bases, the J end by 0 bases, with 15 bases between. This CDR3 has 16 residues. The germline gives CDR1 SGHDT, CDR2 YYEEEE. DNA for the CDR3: TGTGCCAGCAGCTCGACCCCGGGAGCCATGAACACTGAAGCTTTCTTT. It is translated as CASSSTPGAMNTEAFF.

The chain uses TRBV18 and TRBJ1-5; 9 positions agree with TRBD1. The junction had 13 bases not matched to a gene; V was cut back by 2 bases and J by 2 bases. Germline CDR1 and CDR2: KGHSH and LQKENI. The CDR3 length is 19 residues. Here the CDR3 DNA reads TGTGCCAGCTCACCAGTAAGGAATTACAGGGGGCCGCGCAATCAGCCCCAGCATTTT. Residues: CASSPVRNYRGPRNQPQHF. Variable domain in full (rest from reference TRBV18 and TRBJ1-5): NAGVMQNPRHLVRRRGQEARLRCSPMKGHSHVYWYRQLPEEGLKFMVYLQKENIIDESGMPKERFSAEFPKEGPSILRIQQVVRGDSAAYFCASSPVRNYRGPRNQPQHFGDGTRLSIL.

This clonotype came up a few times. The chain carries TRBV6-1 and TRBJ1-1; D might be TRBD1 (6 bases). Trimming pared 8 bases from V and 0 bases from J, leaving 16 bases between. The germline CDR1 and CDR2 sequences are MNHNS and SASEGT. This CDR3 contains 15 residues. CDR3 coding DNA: TGTGCCAGCTCCCAAGGGGGGGGAGTGAACACTGAAGCTTTCTTT. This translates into CASSQGGGVNTEAFF.

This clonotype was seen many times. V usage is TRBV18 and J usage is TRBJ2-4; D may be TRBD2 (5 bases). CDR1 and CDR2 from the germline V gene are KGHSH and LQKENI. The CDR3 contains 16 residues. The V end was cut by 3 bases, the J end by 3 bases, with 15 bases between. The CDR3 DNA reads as TGTGCCAGCTCACCGACCCAAACCGGAGGCAAAAACATTCAGTACTTC. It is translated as CASSPTQTGGKNIQYF.

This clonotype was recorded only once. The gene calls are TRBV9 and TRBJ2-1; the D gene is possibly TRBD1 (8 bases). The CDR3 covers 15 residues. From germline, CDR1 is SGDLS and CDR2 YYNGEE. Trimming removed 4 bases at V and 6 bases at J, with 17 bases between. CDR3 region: CASSPRQGRVNEQFF. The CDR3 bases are TGTGCCAGCAGCCCCCGACAGGGGAGGGTCAATGAGCAGTTCTTC.

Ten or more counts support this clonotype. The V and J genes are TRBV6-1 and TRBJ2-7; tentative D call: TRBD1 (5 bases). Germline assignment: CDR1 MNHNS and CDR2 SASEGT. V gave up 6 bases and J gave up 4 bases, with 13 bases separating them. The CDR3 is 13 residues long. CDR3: CASSLVTGYEQYF. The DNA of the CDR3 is TGTGCCAGCAGCTTAGTCACAGGTTACGAGCAGTACTTC.

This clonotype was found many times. The chain's CDR3 is CASSLGTSGPTDTQYF. The CDR3 region has the DNA TGTGCCAGCAGCTTAGGGACTAGCGGGCCCACAGATACGCAGTATTTT. The V call is TRBV5-6, the J call TRBJ2-3; 12 bases map to TRBD2. The CDR3 runs 16 residues. The V gene end was trimmed by 2 bases and the J gene end by 2 bases; junction bases not matched to a gene: 3. Germline V lookup: CDR1 SGHDT, CDR2 YYEEEE.

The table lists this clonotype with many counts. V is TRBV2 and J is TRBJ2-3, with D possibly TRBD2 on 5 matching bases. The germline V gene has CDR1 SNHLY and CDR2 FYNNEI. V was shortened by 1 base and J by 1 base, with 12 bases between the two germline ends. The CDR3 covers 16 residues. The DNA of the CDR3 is TGTGCCAGCAGTGAAGGGATTAGCGAACGCACAGATACGCAGTATTTT. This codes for CASSEGISERTDTQYF.

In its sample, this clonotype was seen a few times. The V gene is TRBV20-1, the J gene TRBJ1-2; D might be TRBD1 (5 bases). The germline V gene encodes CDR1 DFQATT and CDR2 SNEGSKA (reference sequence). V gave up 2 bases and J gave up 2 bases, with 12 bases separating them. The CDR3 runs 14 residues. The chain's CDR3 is CSARSRVENYGYTF. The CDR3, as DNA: TGCAGTGCTAGAAGCAGGGTGGAAAACTATGGCTACACCTTC.

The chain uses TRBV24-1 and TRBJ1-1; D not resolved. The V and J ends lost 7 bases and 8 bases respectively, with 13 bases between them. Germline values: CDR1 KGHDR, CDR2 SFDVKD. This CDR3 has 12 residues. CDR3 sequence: CATRALTGEAFF. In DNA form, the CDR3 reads TGTGCCACCAGGGCACTGACCGGAGAAGCTTTCTTT.

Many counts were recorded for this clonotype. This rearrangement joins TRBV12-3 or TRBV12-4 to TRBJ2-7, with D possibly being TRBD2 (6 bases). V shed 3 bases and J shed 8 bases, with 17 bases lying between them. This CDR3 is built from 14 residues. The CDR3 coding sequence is TGTGCCAGCAGTTTGAGCGGGCACTCGCCCCAGCAGTACTTC. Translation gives CASSLSGHSPQQYF.

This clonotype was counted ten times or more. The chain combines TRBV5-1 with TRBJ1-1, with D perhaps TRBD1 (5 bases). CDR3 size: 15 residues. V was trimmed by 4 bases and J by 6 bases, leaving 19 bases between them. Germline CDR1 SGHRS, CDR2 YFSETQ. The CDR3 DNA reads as TGCGCCAGCAGCCACGTGTTGGGACCGGCTGCTGAAGCTTTCTTT. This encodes CASSHVLGPAAEAFF.